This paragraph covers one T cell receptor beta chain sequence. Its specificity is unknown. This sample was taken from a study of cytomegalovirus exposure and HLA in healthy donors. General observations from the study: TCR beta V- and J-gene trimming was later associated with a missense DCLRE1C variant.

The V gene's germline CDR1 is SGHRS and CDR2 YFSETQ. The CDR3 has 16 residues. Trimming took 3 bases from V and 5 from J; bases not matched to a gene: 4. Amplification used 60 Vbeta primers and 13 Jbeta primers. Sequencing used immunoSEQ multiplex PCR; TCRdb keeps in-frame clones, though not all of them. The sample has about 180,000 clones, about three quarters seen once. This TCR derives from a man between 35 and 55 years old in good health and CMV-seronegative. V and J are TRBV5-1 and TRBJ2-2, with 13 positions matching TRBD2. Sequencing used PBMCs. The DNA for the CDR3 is TGCGCCAGCAGCTCGGGACTAGCGGGACGGACCGGGGAGCTGTTTTTT. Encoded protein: CASSSGLAGRTGELFF.